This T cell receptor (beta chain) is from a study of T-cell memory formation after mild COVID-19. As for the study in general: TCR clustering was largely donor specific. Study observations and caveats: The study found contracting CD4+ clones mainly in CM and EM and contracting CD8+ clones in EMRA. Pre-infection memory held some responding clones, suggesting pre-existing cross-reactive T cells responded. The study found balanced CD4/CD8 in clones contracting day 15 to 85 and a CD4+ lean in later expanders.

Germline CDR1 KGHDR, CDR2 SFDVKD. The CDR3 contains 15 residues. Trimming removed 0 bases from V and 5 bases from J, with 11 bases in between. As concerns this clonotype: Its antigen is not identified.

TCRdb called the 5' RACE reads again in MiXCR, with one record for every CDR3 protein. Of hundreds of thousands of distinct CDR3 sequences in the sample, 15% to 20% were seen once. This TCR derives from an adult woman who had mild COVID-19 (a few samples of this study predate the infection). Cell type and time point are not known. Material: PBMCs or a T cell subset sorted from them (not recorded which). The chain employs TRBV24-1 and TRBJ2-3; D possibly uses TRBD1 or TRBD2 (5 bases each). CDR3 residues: CATSDLGRDGDTQYF. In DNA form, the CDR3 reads TGTGCCACCAGTGATTTGGGCAGGGACGGAGATACGCAGTATTTT.